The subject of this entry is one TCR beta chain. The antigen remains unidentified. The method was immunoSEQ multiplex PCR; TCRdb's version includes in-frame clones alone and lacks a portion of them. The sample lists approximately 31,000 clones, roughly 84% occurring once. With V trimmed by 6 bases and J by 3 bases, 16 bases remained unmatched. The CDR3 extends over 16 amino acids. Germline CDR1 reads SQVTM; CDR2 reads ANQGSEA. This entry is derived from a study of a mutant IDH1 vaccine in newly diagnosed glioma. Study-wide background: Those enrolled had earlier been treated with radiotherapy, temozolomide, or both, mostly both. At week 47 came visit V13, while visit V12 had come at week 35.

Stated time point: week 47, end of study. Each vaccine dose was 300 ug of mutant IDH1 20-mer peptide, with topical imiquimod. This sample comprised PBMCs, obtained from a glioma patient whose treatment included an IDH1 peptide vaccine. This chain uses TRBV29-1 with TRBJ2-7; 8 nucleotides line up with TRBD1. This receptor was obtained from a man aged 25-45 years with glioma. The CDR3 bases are TGCAGCGTCATGGGAAGTCGGACAGGGAAGGGCTACGAGCAGTACTTC. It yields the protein CSVMGSRTGKGYEQYF.